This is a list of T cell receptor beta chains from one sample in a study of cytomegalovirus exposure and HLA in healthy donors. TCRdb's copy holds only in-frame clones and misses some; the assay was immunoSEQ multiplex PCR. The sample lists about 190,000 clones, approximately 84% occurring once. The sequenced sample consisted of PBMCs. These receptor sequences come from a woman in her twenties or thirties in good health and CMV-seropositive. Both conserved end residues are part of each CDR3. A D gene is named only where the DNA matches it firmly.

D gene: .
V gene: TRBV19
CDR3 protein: CASSILTNTGELFF

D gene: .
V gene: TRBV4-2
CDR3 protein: CASSRSETGAGNTIYF

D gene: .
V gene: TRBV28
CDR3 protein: CASSLRGSNQPQHF

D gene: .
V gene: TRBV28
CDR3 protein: CASSSSQGNTEAFF

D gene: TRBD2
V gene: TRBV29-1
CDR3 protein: CSVARLAGADTQYF

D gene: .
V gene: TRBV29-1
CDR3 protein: CSVVDAAYEQYF

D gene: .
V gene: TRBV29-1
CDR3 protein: CSVSGSPGYYEQYF

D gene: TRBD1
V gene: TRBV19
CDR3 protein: CASSIGQGNQPQHF

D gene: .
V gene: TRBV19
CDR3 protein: CATNGVGPEAFF

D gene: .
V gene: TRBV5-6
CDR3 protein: CASSLRPTGYSGNTIYF

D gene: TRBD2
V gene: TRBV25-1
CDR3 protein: CASSERRESHNEQFF

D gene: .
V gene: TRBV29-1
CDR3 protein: CSVGLAVGYEQYF

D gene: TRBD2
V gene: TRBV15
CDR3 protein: CATSRGLAGVGNTGELFF

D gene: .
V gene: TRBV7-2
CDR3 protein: CASSPLANIQYF

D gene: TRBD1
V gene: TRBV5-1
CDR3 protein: CASSLGTGFSPLHF

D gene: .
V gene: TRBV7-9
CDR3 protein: CASSLLPNTEAFF

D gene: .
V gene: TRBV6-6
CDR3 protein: CASSPQGLAQYF

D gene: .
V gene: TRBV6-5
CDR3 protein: CASSYKEGGELFF

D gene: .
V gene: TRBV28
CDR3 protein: CASNSGAYEQYF

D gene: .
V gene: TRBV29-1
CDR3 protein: CSAHPSLAEGETQYF